The present T cell receptor beta chain was sequenced within a study of shared clonotypes between healthy human individuals. Study findings and constraints: Depth was large, yet rarefaction showed that sorted-subset sequencing was incomplete. Non-shared clonotypes showed lower generation probabilities than clonotypes common to all four donors. An expected dependence of interdonor clonotype sharing on sequencing depth was noted.

This clone was seen a single time. Its specificity is not known. TCRdb keeps only in-frame clones here, not all; method: immunoSEQ multiplex PCR. The profile shows roughly 2 million clones, 85% to 95% of them singletons. This CDR3 spans 17 amino acids. The junction had 6 bases not matched to a gene; V was cut back by 3 bases and J by 2 bases. The germline gives CDR1 SGHAT, CDR2 FQNNGV. This clonotype was obtained from a man aged 18 to 30 in good health. The rearrangement links TRBV11-2 to TRBJ2-3; 12 positions agree with TRBD2. The sequencing input was naive CD4+ T cells sorted from blood. Subset noted: CD45RA+ positively selected. This chain's CDR3 is CASSFRTSGANTDTQYF. DNA of the CDR3: TGTGCCAGCAGCTTTAGGACTAGCGGGGCTAACACAGATACGCAGTATTTT.